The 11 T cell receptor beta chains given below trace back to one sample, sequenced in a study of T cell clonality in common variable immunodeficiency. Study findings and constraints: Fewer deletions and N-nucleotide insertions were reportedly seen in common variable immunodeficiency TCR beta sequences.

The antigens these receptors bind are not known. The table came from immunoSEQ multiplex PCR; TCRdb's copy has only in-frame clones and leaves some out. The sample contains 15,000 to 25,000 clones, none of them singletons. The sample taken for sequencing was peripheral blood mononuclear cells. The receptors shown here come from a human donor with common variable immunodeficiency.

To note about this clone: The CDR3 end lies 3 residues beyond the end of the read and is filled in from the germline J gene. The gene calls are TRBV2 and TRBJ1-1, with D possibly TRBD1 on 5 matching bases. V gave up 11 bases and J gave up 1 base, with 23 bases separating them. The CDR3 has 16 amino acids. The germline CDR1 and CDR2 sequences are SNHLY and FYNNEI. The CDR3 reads CAQDGGTDRRNTEAFF. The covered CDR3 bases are TGTGCCCAAGACGGGGGGACCGACCGAAGGAACACTGAA.

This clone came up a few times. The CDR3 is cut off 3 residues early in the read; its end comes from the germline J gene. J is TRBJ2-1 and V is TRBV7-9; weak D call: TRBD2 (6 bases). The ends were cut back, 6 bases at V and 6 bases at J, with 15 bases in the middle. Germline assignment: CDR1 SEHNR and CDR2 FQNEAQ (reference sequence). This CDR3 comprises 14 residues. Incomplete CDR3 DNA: TGTGCCAGCAGTTTAAGGGGACTCCCCAATGAG. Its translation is CASSLRGLPNE. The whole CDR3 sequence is CASSLRGLPNEQFF.

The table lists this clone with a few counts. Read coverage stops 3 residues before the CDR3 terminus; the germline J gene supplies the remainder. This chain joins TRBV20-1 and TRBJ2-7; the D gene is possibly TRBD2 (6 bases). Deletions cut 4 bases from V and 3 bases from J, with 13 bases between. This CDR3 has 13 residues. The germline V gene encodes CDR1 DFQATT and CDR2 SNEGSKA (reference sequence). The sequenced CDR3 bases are TGCAGTGCTATTCGGGACTCACGCTACGAG. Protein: CSAIRDSRYE. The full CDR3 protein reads CSAIRDSRYEQYF.

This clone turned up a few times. The CDR3 DNA, read in part, is TGTGCCAGCAGCTTAGCGGTTAGCGGGGGCTCCTACGAG. This gives the protein CASSLAVSGGSYE. The entire CDR3 protein is CASSLAVSGGSYEQYF. V and J are TRBV7-6 and TRBJ2-7; 9 nucleotides line up with TRBD2. Coverage ceases 3 residues before the CDR3 finishes, and the germline J gene fills in the end. Germline CDR1 and CDR2: SGHVS and FNYEAQ. The CDR3 totals 16 residues. V shed 0 bases, J shed 0 bases, and the junction held 3 bases outside the gene matches.

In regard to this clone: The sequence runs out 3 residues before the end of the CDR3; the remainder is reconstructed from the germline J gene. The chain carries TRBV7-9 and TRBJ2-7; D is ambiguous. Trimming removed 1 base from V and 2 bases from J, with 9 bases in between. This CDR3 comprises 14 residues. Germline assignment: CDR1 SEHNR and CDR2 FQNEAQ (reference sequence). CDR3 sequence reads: CASSLVSVTYEQYF. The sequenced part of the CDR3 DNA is TGTGCCAGCAGCTTAGTGTCGGTGACCTACGAG.

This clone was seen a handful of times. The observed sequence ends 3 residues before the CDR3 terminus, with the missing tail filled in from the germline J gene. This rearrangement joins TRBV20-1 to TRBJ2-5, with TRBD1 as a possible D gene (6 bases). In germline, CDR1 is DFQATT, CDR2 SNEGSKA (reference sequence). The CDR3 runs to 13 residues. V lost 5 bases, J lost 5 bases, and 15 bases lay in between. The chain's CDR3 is CSAGDKNYETQYF. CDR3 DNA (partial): TGCAGTGCTGGGGACAAGAACTACGAGACC.

CDR3 sequence reads: CASSMAGFNYEQYF. The sequenced CDR3 bases are TGTGCCAGTAGTATGGCCGGGTTCAACTACGAG. The chain couples TRBV19 to TRBJ2-7; D is ambiguous. The observed sequence ends 3 residues before the CDR3 terminus, with the missing tail filled in from the germline J gene. Germline loops: CDR1 LNHDA, CDR2 SQIVND (reference sequence). The CDR3 spans 14 residues. Trimming pared 3 bases from V and 3 bases from J, leaving 12 bases between.

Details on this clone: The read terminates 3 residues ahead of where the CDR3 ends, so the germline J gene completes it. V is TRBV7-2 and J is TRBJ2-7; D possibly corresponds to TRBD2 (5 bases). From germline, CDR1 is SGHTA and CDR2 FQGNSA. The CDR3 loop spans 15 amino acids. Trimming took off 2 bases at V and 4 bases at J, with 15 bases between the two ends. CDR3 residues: CASSLLQQRTYEQYF. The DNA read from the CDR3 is TGTGCCAGCAGCTTACTCCAACAGCGGACTTACGAG. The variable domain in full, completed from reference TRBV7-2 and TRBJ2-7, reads GAGVSQSPSNKVTEKGKDVELRCDPISGHTALYWYRQSLGQGLEFLIYFQGNSAPDKSGLPSDRFSAERTGGSVSTLTIQRTQQEDSAVYLCASSLLQQRTYEQYFGPGTRLTVT.

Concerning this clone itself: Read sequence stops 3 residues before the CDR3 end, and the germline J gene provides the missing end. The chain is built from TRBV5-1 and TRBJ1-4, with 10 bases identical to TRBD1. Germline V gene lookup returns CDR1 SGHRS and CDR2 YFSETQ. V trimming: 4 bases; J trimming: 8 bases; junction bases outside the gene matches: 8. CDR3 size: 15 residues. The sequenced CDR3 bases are TGCGCCAGCAGCAGCGGGACAGGGGATTGGGAAAAA. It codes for CASSSGTGDWEK. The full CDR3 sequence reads CASSSGTGDWEKLFF.

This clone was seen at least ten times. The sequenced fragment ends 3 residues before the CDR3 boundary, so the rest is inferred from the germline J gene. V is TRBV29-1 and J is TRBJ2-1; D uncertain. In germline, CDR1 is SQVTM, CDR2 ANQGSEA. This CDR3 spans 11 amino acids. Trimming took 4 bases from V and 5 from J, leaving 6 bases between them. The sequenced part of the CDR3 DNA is TGCAGCGTTGTAAAGGACAATGAG. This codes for CSVVKDNE. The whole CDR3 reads CSVVKDNEQFF.

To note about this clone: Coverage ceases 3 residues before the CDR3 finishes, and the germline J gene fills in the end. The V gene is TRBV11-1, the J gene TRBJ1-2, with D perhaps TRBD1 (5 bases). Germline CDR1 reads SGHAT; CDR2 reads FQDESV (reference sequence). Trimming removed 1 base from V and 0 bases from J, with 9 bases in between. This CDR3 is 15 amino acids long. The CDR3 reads CASSLEPGPNYGYTF. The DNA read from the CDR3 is TGTGCCAGCAGCTTAGAACCAGGGCCTAACTATGGC.